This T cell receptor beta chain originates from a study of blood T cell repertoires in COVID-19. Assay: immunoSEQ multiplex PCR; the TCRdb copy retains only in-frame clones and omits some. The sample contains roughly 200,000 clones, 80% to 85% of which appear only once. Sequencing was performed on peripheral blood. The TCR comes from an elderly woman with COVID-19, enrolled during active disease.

This chain's CDR3 is CASSILPGQGNTEAFF. The DNA for the CDR3 is TGTGCCAGTAGTATACTCCCTGGACAGGGGAACACTGAAGCTTTCTTT. The gene calls are TRBV19 and TRBJ1-1, with TRBD1 matching over 8 bases. The ends lost 2 bases at V and 1 base at J; junction bases unmatched: 6. The CDR3 consists of 16 residues. Germline V gives CDR1 LNHDA, CDR2 SQIVND (reference sequence).